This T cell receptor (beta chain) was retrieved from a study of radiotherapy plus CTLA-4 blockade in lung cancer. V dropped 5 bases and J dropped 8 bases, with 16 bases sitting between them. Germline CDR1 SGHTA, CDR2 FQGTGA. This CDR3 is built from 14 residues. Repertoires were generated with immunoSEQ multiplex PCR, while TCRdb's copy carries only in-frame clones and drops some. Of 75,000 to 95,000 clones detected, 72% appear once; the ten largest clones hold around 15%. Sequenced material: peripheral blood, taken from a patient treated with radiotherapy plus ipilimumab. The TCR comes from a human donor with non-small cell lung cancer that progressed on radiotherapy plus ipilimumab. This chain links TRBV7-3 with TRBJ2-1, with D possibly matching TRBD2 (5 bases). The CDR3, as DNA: TGTGCCAGCAGCGCCGTCGCGGACTCGGATGAGCAGTTCTTC. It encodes CASSAVADSDEQFF.